These T cell receptor beta chains were read from a single sample in a study of cytomegalovirus exposure and HLA in healthy donors. The assay was immunoSEQ multiplex PCR, and TCRdb's table has in-frame clones only and misses some. This sample has 160,000 or so clones; approximately 86% occur once, and the top ten carry 2% to 3%. Sequencing was done on a sample of PBMCs. The receptors shown here come from a young man in good health and CMV-seropositive. Both conserved end residues are part of each CDR3. The D gene is left open where the match is weak. Not all rows give a size; the values are once, few, many and, for expanded clones, a class.

NA,TRBV6-1,TRBJ1-5,NA,TGTGCCAGCAGTGCCGTCGGGGGGGTTCGCAATCAGCCCCAGCATTTT,CASSAVGGVRNQPQHF
once,TRBV13,TRBJ2-7,NA,TGTGCCAGCAGCTTAGAGTTCGGAGCCGGAGAAGCGTACGAGCAGTACTTC,CASSLEFGAGEAYEQYF
NA,TRBV5-1,TRBJ1-4,NA,TGCGCCAGCAGCTTGGCGAGCGGGCCAGGTGAAAAACTGTTTTTT,CASSLASGPGEKLFF
NA,TRBV6-1,TRBJ1-2,NA,TGTGCCAGCAGTGAAGAGGGCTGGGCGGGCGGCTACACCTTC,CASSEEGWAGGYTF
NA,TRBV7-9,TRBJ2-1,TRBD2,TGTGCCAGCAGCAAGACGGCTAGCGGGGGATCCAATGAGCAGTTCTTC,CASSKTASGGSNEQFF
NA,TRBV29-1,TRBJ2-2,TRBD1,TGCAGCGTTTGGACAGGGGCCAACACCGGGGAGCTGTTTTTT,CSVWTGANTGELFF
once,TRBV2,TRBJ2-1,TRBD2,TGTGCCCTTCAATGGGCGGGAGTGGGTGAGCAGTTCTTC,CALQWAGVGEQFF
NA,TRBV9,TRBJ2-5,NA,TGTGCCATCACAGCCCAGACCCAGTACTTC,CAITAQTQYF
NA,TRBV2,TRBJ2-7,NA,TGTGCCAGCGGGCGGTCTAGCGTACCCTACGAGCAGTACTTC,CASGRSSVPYEQYF
NA,TRBV5-5,TRBJ1-5,NA,TGTGCCAGCAGCTTCGGAGGAACTTCCGTGTCCCAGCATTTT,CASSFGGTSVSQHF
few,TRBV19,TRBJ1-2,NA,TGTGCCAGCAGAAAGGACAGTTCTACTGGCTACACCTTC,CASRKDSSTGYTF
once,TRBV29-1,TRBJ2-1,TRBD2,TGCAGCGTGTGGACTAGCGGGAGTCGGTCCTACAATGAGCAGTTCTTC,CSVWTSGSRSYNEQFF
NA,TRBV6-5,TRBJ1-3,NA,TGTGCCAGCAGTTACGCCAGGAACATTGGAAACACCATATATTTT,CASSYARNIGNTIYF
NA,TRBV6-1,TRBJ2-1,NA,TGTGCCAGCAGTGGACTTTACAATGAGCAGTTCTTC,CASSGLYNEQFF
once,TRBV9,TRBJ2-1,TRBD2,TGTGCCAGCAGCGTAGCTACGGGGACTAGCGGGGGGTATGAGCAGTTCTTC,CASSVATGTSGGYEQFF
once,TRBV9,TRBJ2-7,NA,TGTGCCAGCAGCGCGTCCGGGTCCTTTTACGAGCAGTACTTC,CASSASGSFYEQYF
NA,TRBV9,TRBJ1-1,NA,TGTGCCAGCAGCGTACAATCCATGAACACTGAAGCTTTCTTT,CASSVQSMNTEAFF
NA,TRBV6-6,TRBJ2-7,NA,TGTGCCAGCAGTCCATCCTCCTACGAGCAGTACTTC,CASSPSSYEQYF
once,TRBV10-3,TRBJ2-1,TRBD2,TGTGCCGTTACTAGCGGGAGTGGCGGTGAGCAGTTCTTC,CAVTSGSGGEQFF
NA,TRBV6-5,TRBJ2-2,NA,TGTGCCAGCAGTTACTCGTTAGGGGCCGGGGAGCTGTTTTTT,CASSYSLGAGELFF
once,TRBV7-8,TRBJ2-7,NA,TGTGCCAGCAGCTTAGCGGCGGGGACAGTGATTAGCGAGCAGTACTTC,CASSLAAGTVISEQYF
NA,TRBV15,TRBJ2-7,NA,TGTGCCACCAGCAGAGATAAGCGCGGGGCCATCTACGAGCAGTACTTC,CATSRDKRGAIYEQYF
NA,TRBV9,TRBJ1-1,TRBD1,TGTGCCAGCAGCGGACGGACAGGGGGTGACGGCGGCACTGAAGCTTTCTTT,CASSGRTGGDGGTEAFF
NA,TRBV7-2,TRBJ2-4,TRBD2,TGTGCCAGCAGCCCTCGGACTAGCGAAGACATTCAGTACTTC,CASSPRTSEDIQYF
NA,TRBV15,TRBJ2-1,TRBD2,TGTGCCACCAGCAGAGGGACTAGCGGGAGCGGTGAGCAGTTCTTC,CATSRGTSGSGEQFF
NA,TRBV4-2,TRBJ2-3,TRBD2,TGTGCCAGCAGCCATCCCGGGACTAGCGGGGAGAGCACAGATACGCAGTATTTT,CASSHPGTSGESTDTQYF
few,TRBV11-2,TRBJ1-1,TRBD1,TGTGCCAGCAGCTGGGACGGACAGGGGATCACGGGAACTGAAGCTTTCTTT,CASSWDGQGITGTEAFF
NA,TRBV4-1,TRBJ2-1,NA,TGCGCCAGCAGCCAAGATCGCTTAGCGGACTACAATGAGCAGTTCTTC,CASSQDRLADYNEQFF
NA,TRBV7-9,TRBJ2-2,TRBD2,TGTGCCAGCAGCCTTCGACTAGCGGGGGGGCCAACCGGGGAGCTGTTTTTT,CASSLRLAGGPTGELFF
NA,TRBV7-2,TRBJ2-7,TRBD1,TGTGCCAGCAGCAATGACAGGGTCCTTGAGCAGTACTTC,CASSNDRVLEQYF
NA,TRBV27,TRBJ2-3,TRBD2,TGTGCCAGCAGCGCTAGCGGGAGGGCCCATACGCAGTATTTT,CASSASGRAHTQYF
NA,TRBV7-9,TRBJ2-3,NA,TGTGCCAGCAGCTCCGGACTGACCACAGATACGCAGTATTTT,CASSSGLTTDTQYF
NA,TRBV5-1,TRBJ2-5,TRBD1,TGCGCCATTACAGGGGCATACCAAGAGACCCAGTACTTC,CAITGAYQETQYF
NA,TRBV7-2,TRBJ1-2,NA,TGTGCCAGCAGCTTAGAGCTCAGGTTGTATGGCTACACCTTC,CASSLELRLYGYTF
NA,TRBV27,TRBJ1-1,NA,TGTGCCAGCAGTTTGTCCCCCAGGGACACTGAAGCTTTCTTT,CASSLSPRDTEAFF
NA,TRBV2,TRBJ2-3,NA,TGTGCCAGCAGTGAAGGGCGGGGTCGCACAGATACGCAGTATTTT,CASSEGRGRTDTQYF
few,TRBV9,TRBJ1-4,TRBD1,TGTGCCAGCAGCAGGGGGACAGCTAATGAAAAACTGTTTTTT,CASSRGTANEKLFF
NA,TRBV2,TRBJ2-2,NA,TGTGCCAGCAGGTATACAGCCGTTAACACCGGGGAGCTGTTTTTT,CASRYTAVNTGELFF
NA,TRBV20-1,TRBJ1-1,TRBD1,TGCAGTGGCCCAGACAGGGCCCAAGCTTTCTTT,CSGPDRAQAFF
NA,TRBV5-1,TRBJ2-7,TRBD1,TGCGCCAGCACCCTCGCTCAAGGGGGCCACGAGCAGTACTTC,CASTLAQGGHEQYF
NA,TRBV4-1,TRBJ2-7,TRBD2,TGCGCCAGCAGCCCCGACGGCGGGAGCGTCATCGGCTCCTACGAGCAGTACTTC,CASSPDGGSVIGSYEQYF
NA,TRBV11-1,TRBJ1-2,TRBD1,TGTGCCAGCAGCTTAGCGCCAGGGGGCGATTATGGCTACACCTTC,CASSLAPGGDYGYTF
NA,TRBV9,TRBJ1-1,NA,TGTGCCAGCAGCGTTATACAGGGGAACACTGAAGCTTTCTTT,CASSVIQGNTEAFF
few,TRBV6-1,TRBJ2-7,NA,TGTGCCAGCAGTGCACCGGGCCACAGGGACGAGCAGTACTTC,CASSAPGHRDEQYF
NA,TRBV13,TRBJ2-1,TRBD2,TGTGCCAGCAGCCACCGACTAGCTGAAAACCTCAATGAGCAGTTCTTC,CASSHRLAENLNEQFF
NA,TRBV6-1,TRBJ2-3,TRBD1,TGTGCCAGCACGACAGGGCCCACAGATACGCAGTATTTT,CASTTGPTDTQYF
NA,TRBV5-1,TRBJ2-1,TRBD2,TGCGCCAGCAGCTTGGGCGGGGGGGCGTACAATGAGCAGTTCTTC,CASSLGGGAYNEQFF
NA,TRBV5-5,TRBJ1-2,NA,TGTGCCAGCAGCTTCCGGACTATTGGGGAAGGCTACACCTTC,CASSFRTIGEGYTF
few,TRBV28,TRBJ1-5,TRBD1,TGTGCCGCGGACAGGGGGTATCAGCCCCAGCATTTT,CAADRGYQPQHF
NA,TRBV7-2,TRBJ2-7,TRBD2,TGTGCCAGCGGCTGGACTAGCGGGAGTTACGAGCAGTACTTC,CASGWTSGSYEQYF
NA,TRBV15,TRBJ2-7,TRBD2,TGTGCCACCAGCAGCCTAGACCGACTAGCGGGGATCTCCTACGAGCAGTACTTC,CATSSLDRLAGISYEQYF
NA,TRBV7-2,TRBJ2-7,TRBD2,TGTGCCAGCAGAGGCCGGGGGTCGACTAGCGTCGAGCAGTACTTC,CASRGRGSTSVEQYF
NA,TRBV4-2,TRBJ1-2,NA,TGTGCCAGCAGTCCTTCGGCAGGGGTGGACTATGGCTACACCTTC,CASSPSAGVDYGYTF
NA,TRBV30,TRBJ1-2,NA,TGTGCCTGGGGGAGGGGGGCCAACTATGGCTACACCTTC,CAWGRGANYGYTF
few,TRBV13,TRBJ2-7,NA,TGTGCCAGCAGCTTACAGGGAAACGAGCAGTACTTC,CASSLQGNEQYF
NA,TRBV29-1,TRBJ2-3,NA,TGCAGCGGGCTAGGGGCCGTCGCAGATACGCAGTATTTT,CSGLGAVADTQYF
NA,TRBV13,TRBJ2-1,NA,TGTGCCAGCAGCCCCCCGACTTACAATGAGCAGTTCTTC,CASSPPTYNEQFF
NA,TRBV4-2,TRBJ2-3,TRBD2,TGTGCCAGCAGCCAAGGGCATAGCGGGACTAGCACAGATACGCAGTATTTT,CASSQGHSGTSTDTQYF
NA,TRBV5-8,TRBJ1-1,NA,TGTGCCAGCAGCTTGGGAATGCAGGGAAGGACTGAAGCTTTCTTT,CASSLGMQGRTEAFF